This T cell receptor (beta chain) is drawn from a study of cytomegalovirus exposure and HLA in healthy donors. Germline values: CDR1 LNHDA, CDR2 SQIVND (reference sequence). The CDR3 contains 12 residues. Trimming stripped 4 bases from V and 9 bases from J, with 12 bases between. Profiled with immunoSEQ multiplex PCR; TCRdb holds only in-frame clones, not every one. The sample includes just over 65,000 clones, 95% to 97% of them seen just once. V gene TRBV19 combines with J gene TRBJ1-1; D is unclear. Sequenced input: PBMCs. This TCR derives from a woman under 30 in good health and CMV-seropositive. This CDR3 is CASSTTREKAFF. For the CDR3, the DNA is TGTGCCAGTAGTACGACACGGGAGAAAGCTTTCTTT.